This entry features one TCR beta chain sequence. The source of the sample is a study of shared clonotypes between healthy human individuals. CDR3 size: 12 residues. The ends were cut back, 4 bases at V and 6 bases at J, with 10 bases in the middle. In germline, CDR1 is SGHDN, CDR2 FVKESK. The repertoire was sequenced with immunoSEQ multiplex PCR; TCRdb's copy has only in-frame clones and lacks some. In the table there are a few million clones, approximately 93% of which are singletons. V and J are TRBV14 and TRBJ2-7, with D perhaps matching TRBD2 (6 bases). Sequencing was performed on naive CD4+ T cells from PBMCs. The subset here: CD45RA+ positively selected. This TCR came from a man between 18 and 29 years old in good health. Some clones in this sample may be carry-over from other donors' samples. CDR3 bases: TGTGCCAGCAGCCGAGGGAGGTCCGAGCAGTACTTC. Translation gives CASSRGRSEQYF.